These T cell receptor beta chains were read from a single sample in a study of graft-versus-host responses after intestinal transplantation. The antigens these receptors bind are not known. Sequenced by immunoSEQ multiplex PCR; TCRdb stores in-frame clones only, minus some. The sample shows roughly 90,000 clones, less than 95% of them seen only once. Specimen: unstimulated CD4+ T cells sorted from spleen or lymph node cells, collected before transplant. The receptors were gathered from a human donor who was the organ donor for an intestinal transplant. The CDR3 runs from the conserved cysteine through the conserved F or W. The D gene is left open where the match is weak. Clone size is not always given. Where it is, it says once, few, many or a class for expanded clones.

>.|.|TRBV7-6|TRBJ2-5
CASSLAAGMQETQYF
TGTGCCAGCAGCTTAGCGGCGGGGATGCAAGAGACCCAGTACTTC
>.|.|TRBV28|TRBJ1-5
CASSLSGTSNQPQHF
TGTGCCAGCAGTTTGAGCGGGACGAGCAATCAGCCCCAGCATTTT
>.|.|TRBV2|TRBJ1-2
CASRPDSDYGYTF
TGTGCCAGCAGGCCGGACAGCGACTATGGCTACACCTTC
>.|.|TRBV5-4|TRBJ2-3
CASSRPTDTQYF
TGTGCCAGCAGCCGTCCTACAGATACGCAGTATTTT
>.|.|TRBV4-1|TRBJ1-1
CASSQDLGARTEAFF
TGCGCCAGCAGCCAAGATCTAGGGGCCCGCACTGAAGCTTTCTTT
>TRBD2|.|TRBV5-4|TRBJ2-1
CASSFLRGGTDEQFF
TGTGCCAGCAGCTTCCTCCGGGGGGGCACTGATGAGCAGTTCTTC
>TRBD1|.|TRBV2|TRBJ1-3
CASSYRDRGLISGNTIYF
TGTGCCAGCAGCTACCGGGACAGGGGCTTAATCTCTGGAAACACCATATATTTT
>TRBD1|.|TRBV11-2|TRBJ2-6
CASSRGDRASGANVLTF
TGTGCCAGCAGCAGGGGGGACAGGGCTTCTGGGGCCAACGTCCTGACTTTC
>.|.|TRBV29-1|TRBJ1-2
CSVARGTDYGYTF
TGCAGCGTTGCACGGGGGACGGACTATGGCTACACCTTC
>TRBD1|.|TRBV5-1|TRBJ1-1
CASSSWTGSNTEAFF
TGCGCCAGCAGCTCTTGGACAGGATCGAACACTGAAGCTTTCTTT
>TRBD2|.|TRBV7-9|TRBJ2-3
CASSSMRLAATDTQYF
TGTGCCAGCAGCTCAATGCGTCTAGCGGCCACAGATACGCAGTATTTT
>.|.|TRBV30|TRBJ1-3
CAWSVRRTVSGNTIYF
TGTGCCTGGAGTGTGCGACGGACAGTCTCTGGAAACACCATATATTTT
>.|.|TRBV6-5|TRBJ1-4
CASSYSRVGEKLFF
TGTGCCAGCAGTTACTCGAGGGTTGGGGAAAAACTGTTTTTT
>TRBD1|.|TRBV6-6|TRBJ1-2
CASSYSTGGYGYTF
TGTGCCAGCAGTTACTCGACAGGGGGCTATGGCTACACCTTC
>.|.|TRBV6-1|TRBJ2-1
CASSEIGTLSYNEQFF
TGTGCCAGCAGTGAAATAGGGACACTTTCCTACAATGAGCAGTTCTTC
>.|few|TRBV29-1|TRBJ1-6
CSAQLVAGDSPLHF
TGCAGCGCCCAGCTCGTGGCAGGGGATTCACCCCTCCACTTT
>.|.|TRBV7-9|TRBJ2-5
CASSLVGRGETQYF
TGTGCCAGCAGCTTAGTAGGTCGAGGGGAGACCCAGTACTTC
>TRBD2|.|TRBV10-3|TRBJ2-3
CAISGLAGADTQYF
TGTGCCATCAGTGGACTAGCGGGGGCAGATACGCAGTATTTT
>TRBD1|.|TRBV13|TRBJ1-3
CASSSTRQGASGNTIYF
TGTGCCAGCAGCTCCACCCGACAGGGGGCTTCGGGAAACACCATATATTTT
>TRBD1|once|TRBV10-3|TRBJ1-1
CAIRNSGGQALNTEAFF
TGTGCCATCAGAAATTCCGGCGGACAGGCTCTGAACACTGAAGCTTTCTTT
>TRBD1|.|TRBV28|TRBJ1-1
CASSSPGTGNTEAFF
TGTGCCAGCAGTTCACCCGGGACAGGGAACACTGAAGCTTTCTTT
>TRBD2|.|TRBV28|TRBJ2-7
CASSSGEGRKRKQYF
TGTGCCAGCAGTTCTGGGGAGGGGCGCAAACGAAAGCAGTACTTC
>.|once|TRBV6-6|TRBJ1-5
CASRKRGGSNQPQHF
TGTGCCAGCAGAAAACGGGGAGGAAGCAATCAGCCCCAGCATTTT
>TRBD1|.|TRBV11-2|TRBJ1-1
CASSSRDRVNTEAFF
TGTGCCAGCAGCTCCAGAGACAGGGTAAACACTGAAGCTTTCTTT
>TRBD2|.|TRBV7-3|TRBJ2-1
CASSPLAGFYNEQFF
TGTGCCAGCAGCCCTCTAGCGGGGTTCTACAATGAGCAGTTCTTC
>.|.|TRBV28|TRBJ2-3
CASSLPLVGADTQYF
TGTGCCAGCAGTTTACCCCTAGTAGGTGCAGATACGCAGTATTTT
>TRBD2|.|TRBV2|TRBJ2-2
CASSYTSAGELFF
TGTGCCAGCAGTTATACTAGCGCCGGGGAGCTGTTTTTT
>TRBD2|.|TRBV19|TRBJ2-1
CASSIEGLEWGNEQFF
TGTGCCAGTAGTATAGAGGGACTAGAGTGGGGCAATGAGCAGTTCTTC
>.|.|TRBV10-2|TRBJ2-3
CASSEIADTQYF
TGCGCCAGCAGTGAGATAGCAGATACGCAGTATTTT
>.|.|TRBV7-9|TRBJ2-5
CASSIPRERRDGQETQYF
TGTGCCAGCAGCATACCCCGGGAGAGGCGGGACGGACAAGAGACCCAGTACTTC
>.|few|TRBV5-6|TRBJ2-7
CASSHRQLSEQYF
TGTGCCAGCAGCCACAGACAGCTTTCGGAGCAGTACTTC
>.|.|TRBV27|TRBJ2-6
CASKTVSGANVLTF
TGTGCCAGCAAGACAGTCTCTGGGGCCAACGTCCTGACTTTC
>.|.|TRBV4-2|TRBJ2-1
CASSPHRDNEQFF
TGTGCCAGCAGCCCTCACAGGGACAATGAGCAGTTCTTC
>TRBD2|.|TRBV12-5|TRBJ2-7
CASGSGLAEGYEQYF
TGTGCTAGTGGTTCGGGACTAGCGGAAGGATACGAGCAGTACTTC
>TRBD2|.|TRBV15|TRBJ2-1
CATSTDRVSGSSHEQFF
TGTGCCACCAGCACGGACCGGGTTAGCGGGAGTTCCCATGAGCAGTTCTTC
>.|once|TRBV11-2|TRBJ1-4
CASSLDGTSNEKLFF
TGTGCCAGCAGCTTAGACGGGACATCTAATGAAAAACTGTTTTTT
>.|.|TRBV28|TRBJ2-4
CATRAGDSMYLAKNIQYF
TGTGCCACCAGAGCCGGGGACTCGATGTATTTAGCCAAAAACATTCAGTACTTC
>TRBD1|.|TRBV11-3|TRBJ1-6
CASSPNRGTSPLHF
TGTGCCAGCAGCCCTAACAGGGGGACCTCACCCCTCCACTTT
>TRBD2|.|TRBV19|TRBJ2-2
CASSIRTNLASGRYQRTGELFF
TGTGCCAGTAGTATACGGACAAACCTGGCTAGCGGGAGGTACCAGAGGACCGGGGAGCTGTTTTTT
>.|.|TRBV30|TRBJ1-1
CAWSGGRTVNTEAFF
TGTGCCTGGAGCGGAGGTCGGACGGTGAACACTGAAGCTTTCTTT
>.|.|TRBV6-6|TRBJ2-5
CASSYGGGVYQETQYF
TGTGCCAGCAGTTATGGAGGGGGGGTATACCAAGAGACCCAGTACTTC